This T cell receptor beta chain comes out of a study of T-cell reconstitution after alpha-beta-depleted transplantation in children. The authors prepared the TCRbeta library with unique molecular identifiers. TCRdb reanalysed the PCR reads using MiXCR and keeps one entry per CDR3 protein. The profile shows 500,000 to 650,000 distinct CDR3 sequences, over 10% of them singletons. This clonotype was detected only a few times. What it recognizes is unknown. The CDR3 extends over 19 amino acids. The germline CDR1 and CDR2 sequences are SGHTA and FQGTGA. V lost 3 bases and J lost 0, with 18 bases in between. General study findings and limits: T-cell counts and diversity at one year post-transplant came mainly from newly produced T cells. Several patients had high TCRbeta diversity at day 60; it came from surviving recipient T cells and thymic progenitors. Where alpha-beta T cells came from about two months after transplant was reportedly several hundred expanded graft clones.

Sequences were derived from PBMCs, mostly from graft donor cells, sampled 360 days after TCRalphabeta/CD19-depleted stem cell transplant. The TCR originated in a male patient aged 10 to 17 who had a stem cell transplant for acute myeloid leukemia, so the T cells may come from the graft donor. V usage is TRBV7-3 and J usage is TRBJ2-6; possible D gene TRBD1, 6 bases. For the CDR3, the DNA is TGTGCCAGCAGCTTGCTACAGGGTTCTTTAAGCTCTGGGGCCAACGTCCTGACTTTC. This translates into CASSLLQGSLSSGANVLTF.